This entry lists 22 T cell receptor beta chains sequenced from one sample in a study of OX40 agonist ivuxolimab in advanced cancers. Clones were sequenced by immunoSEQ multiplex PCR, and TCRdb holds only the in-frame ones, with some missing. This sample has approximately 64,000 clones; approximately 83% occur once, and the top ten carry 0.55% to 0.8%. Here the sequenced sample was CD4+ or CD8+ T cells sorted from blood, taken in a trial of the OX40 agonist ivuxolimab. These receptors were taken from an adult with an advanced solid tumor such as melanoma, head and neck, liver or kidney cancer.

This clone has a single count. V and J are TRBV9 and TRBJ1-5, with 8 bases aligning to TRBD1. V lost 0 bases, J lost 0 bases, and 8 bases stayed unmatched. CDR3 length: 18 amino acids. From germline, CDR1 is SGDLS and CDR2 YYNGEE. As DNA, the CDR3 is TGTGCCAGCAGCGTAGGGGCAGGGGGCTCCTATAGCAATCAGCCCCAGCATTTT. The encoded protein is CASSVGAGGSYSNQPQHF.

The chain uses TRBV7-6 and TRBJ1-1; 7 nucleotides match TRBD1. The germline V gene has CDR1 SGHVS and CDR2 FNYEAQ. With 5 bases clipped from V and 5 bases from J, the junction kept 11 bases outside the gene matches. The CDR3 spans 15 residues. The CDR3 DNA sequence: TGTGCCAGCAGCCAAGGGGGCAGGGGGTGGACTGAAGCTTTCTTT. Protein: CASSQGGRGWTEAFF. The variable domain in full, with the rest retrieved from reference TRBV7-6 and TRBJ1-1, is GAGVSQSPRYKVTKRGQDVALRCDPISGHVSLYWYRQALGQGPEFLTYFNYEAQQDKSGLPNDRFSAERPEGSISTLTIQRTEQRDSAMYRCASSQGGRGWTEAFFGQGTRLTVV.

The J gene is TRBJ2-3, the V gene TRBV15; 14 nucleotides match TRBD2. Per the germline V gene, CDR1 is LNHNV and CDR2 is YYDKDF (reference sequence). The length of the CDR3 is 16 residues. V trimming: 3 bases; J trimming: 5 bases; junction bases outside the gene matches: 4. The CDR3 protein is CATSSRLAGGVDTQYF. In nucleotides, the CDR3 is TGTGCCACCAGCAGCCGACTAGCGGGAGGGGTAGATACGCAGTATTTT.

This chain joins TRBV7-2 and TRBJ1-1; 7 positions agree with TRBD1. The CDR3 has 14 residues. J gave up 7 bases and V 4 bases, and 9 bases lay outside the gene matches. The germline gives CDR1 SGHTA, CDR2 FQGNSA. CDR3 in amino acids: CASSSGTTGHEAFF. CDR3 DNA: TGTGCCAGCAGCTCCGGTACGACAGGGCATGAAGCTTTCTTT.

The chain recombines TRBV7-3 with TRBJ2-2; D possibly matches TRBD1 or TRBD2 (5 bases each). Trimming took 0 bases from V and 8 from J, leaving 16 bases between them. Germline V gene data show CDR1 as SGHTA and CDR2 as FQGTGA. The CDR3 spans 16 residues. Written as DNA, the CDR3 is TGTGCCAGCAGCTTAACCGGGGACCCAAGTACGGGGGAGCTGTTTTTT. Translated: CASSLTGDPSTGELFF.

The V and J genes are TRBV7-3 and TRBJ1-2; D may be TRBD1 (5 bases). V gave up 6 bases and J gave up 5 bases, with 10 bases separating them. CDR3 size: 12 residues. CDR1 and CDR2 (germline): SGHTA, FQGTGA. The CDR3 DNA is TGTGCCAGCAGACGGAGGGGTTATGGCTACACCTTC. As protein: CASRRRGYGYTF.

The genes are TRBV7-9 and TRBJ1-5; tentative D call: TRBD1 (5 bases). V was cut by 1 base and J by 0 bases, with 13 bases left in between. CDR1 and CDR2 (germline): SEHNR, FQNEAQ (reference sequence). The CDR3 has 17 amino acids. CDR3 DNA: TGTGCCAGCAGCTTAGGGGTCTTCAGGGATAGCAATCAGCCCCAGCATTTT. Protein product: CASSLGVFRDSNQPQHF.

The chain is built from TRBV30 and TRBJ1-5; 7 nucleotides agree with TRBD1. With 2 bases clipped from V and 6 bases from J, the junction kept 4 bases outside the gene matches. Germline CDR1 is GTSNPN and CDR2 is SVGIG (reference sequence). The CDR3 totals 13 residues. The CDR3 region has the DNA TGTGCCTGGAGTCAGGGGGTAGGTCAGCCCCAGCATTTT. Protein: CAWSQGVGQPQHF.

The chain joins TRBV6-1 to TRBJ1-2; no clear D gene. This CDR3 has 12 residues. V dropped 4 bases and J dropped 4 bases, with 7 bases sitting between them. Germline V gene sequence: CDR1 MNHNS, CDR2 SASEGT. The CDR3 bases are TGTGCCAGCAGTGCGGACTTCTATGGCTACACCTTC. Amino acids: CASSADFYGYTF.

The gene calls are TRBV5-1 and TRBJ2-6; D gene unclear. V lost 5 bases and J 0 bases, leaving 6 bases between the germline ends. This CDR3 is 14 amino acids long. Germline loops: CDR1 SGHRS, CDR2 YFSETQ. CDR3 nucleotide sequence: TGCGCCAGCAGTCAGGTCTCTGGGGCCAACGTCCTGACTTTC. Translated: CASSQVSGANVLTF.

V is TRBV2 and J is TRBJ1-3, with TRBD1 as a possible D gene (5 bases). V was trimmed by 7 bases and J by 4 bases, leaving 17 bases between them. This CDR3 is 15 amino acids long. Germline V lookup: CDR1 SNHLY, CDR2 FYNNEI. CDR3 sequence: CASNAAGTSGNTIYF. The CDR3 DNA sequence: TGTGCCAGCAACGCTGCCGGGACGTCAGGAAACACCATATATTTT.

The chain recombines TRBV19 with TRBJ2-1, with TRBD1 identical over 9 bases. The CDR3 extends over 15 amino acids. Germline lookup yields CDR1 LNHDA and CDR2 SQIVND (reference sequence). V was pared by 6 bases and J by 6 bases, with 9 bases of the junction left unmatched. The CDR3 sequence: CASRKPGDRANEQFF. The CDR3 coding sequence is TGTGCCAGTAGGAAACCCGGGGACAGGGCCAATGAGCAGTTCTTC.

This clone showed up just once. CDR3 coding DNA: TGTGCCAGCCGGGATAGCTCCTACGAGCAGTACTTC. Residues: CASRDSSYEQYF. V and J are TRBV2 and TRBJ2-7; D possibly corresponds to TRBD2 (5 bases). V was trimmed by 8 bases and J by 0 bases, leaving 8 bases between them. Per the germline V gene, CDR1 is SNHLY and CDR2 is FYNNEI. This CDR3 is built from 12 residues.

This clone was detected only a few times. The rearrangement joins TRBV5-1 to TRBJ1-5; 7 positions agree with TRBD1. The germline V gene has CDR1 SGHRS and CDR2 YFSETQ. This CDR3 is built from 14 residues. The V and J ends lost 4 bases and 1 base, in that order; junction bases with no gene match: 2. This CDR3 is CASSPDRSNQPQHF. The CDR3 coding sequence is TGCGCCAGCAGCCCGGACAGGAGCAATCAGCCCCAGCATTTT.

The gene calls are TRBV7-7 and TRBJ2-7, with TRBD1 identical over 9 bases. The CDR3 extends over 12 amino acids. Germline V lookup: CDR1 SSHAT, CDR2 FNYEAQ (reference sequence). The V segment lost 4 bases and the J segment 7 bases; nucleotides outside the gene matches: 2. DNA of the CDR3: TGTGCCAGCAGCTCCGGGACAGGGGAGCAGTACTTC. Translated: CASSSGTGEQYF.

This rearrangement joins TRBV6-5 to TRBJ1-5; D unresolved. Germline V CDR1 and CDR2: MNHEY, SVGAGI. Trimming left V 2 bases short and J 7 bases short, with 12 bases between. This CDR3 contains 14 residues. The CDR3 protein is CASSYLGSGQPQHF. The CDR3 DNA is TGTGCCAGCAGTTACCTGGGGAGCGGCCAGCCCCAGCATTTT.

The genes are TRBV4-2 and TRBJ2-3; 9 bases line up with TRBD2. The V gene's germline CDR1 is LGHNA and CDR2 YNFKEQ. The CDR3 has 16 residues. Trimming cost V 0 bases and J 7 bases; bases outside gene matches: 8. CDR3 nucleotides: TGTGCCAGCAGCCAAGAGAGCGGACTAGCGACAAATACGCAGTATTTT. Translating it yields CASSQESGLATNTQYF.

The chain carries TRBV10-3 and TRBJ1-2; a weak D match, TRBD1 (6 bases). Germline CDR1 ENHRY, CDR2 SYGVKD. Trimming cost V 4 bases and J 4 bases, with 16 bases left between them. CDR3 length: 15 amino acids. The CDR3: CAISVSGANLYGYTF. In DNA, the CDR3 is TGTGCCATCAGTGTATCAGGGGCGAACCTCTATGGCTACACCTTC.

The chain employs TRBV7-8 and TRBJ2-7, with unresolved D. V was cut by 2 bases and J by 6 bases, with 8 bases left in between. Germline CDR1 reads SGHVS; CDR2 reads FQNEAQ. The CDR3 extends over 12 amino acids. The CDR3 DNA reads TGTGCCAGCAGCTTATCGCGGCCCGAGCAGTACTTC. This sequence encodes CASSLSRPEQYF.

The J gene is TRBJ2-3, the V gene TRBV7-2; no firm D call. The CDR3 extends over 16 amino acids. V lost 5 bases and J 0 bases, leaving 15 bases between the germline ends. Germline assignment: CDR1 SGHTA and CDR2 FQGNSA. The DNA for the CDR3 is TGTGCCAGCAGCAGAAGATGGGCCTCCAGCACAGATACGCAGTATTTT. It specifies CASSRRWASSTDTQYF.

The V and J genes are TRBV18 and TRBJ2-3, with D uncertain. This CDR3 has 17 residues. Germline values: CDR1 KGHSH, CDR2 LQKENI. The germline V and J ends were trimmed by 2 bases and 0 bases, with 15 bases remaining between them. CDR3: CASSPNRGAASTDTQYF. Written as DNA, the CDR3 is TGTGCCAGCTCACCAAACCGCGGCGCCGCTAGCACAGATACGCAGTATTTT. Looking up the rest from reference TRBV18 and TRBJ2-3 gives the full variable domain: NAGVMQNPRHLVRRRGQEARLRCSPMKGHSHVYWYRQLPEEGLKFMVYLQKENIIDESGMPKERFSAEFPKEGPSILRIQQVVRGDSAAYFCASSPNRGAASTDTQYFGPGTRLTVL.

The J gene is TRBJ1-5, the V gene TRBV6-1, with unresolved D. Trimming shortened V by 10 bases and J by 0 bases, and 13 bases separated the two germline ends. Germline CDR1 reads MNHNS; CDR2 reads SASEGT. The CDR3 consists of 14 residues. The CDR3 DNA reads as TGTGCCATCTCGAAGCTCCATAGCAATCAGCCCCAGCATTTT. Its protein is CAISKLHSNQPQHF.